Each of the 27 T cell receptor beta chains below was sequenced from the same sample in a study of cytomegalovirus exposure and HLA in healthy donors. The protocol was immunoSEQ multiplex PCR, while the TCRdb copy is restricted to in-frame clones and leaves out a portion. The profile shows roughly 280,000 clones, roughly 85% of them singletons. The sequencing sample was made of PBMCs. The source of these receptors is a woman aged 18-30 years in good health and CMV-seronegative.

The J gene is TRBJ2-7, the V gene TRBV27, with 12 bases matching TRBD2. CDR1 is MNHEY and CDR2 is SMNVEV in the germline V gene (reference sequence). V lost 5 bases and J lost 3; bases outside the gene matches: 2. The CDR3 contains 14 residues. The CDR3: CASSVLAGGYEQYF. The CDR3 DNA follows: TGTGCCAGCAGTGTACTAGCGGGAGGCTACGAGCAGTACTTC.

This chain connects TRBV6-5 to TRBJ2-1; 7 positions match TRBD2. This CDR3 region has 14 residues. The junction had 12 bases not matched to a gene; V was cut back by 6 bases and J by 10 bases. Germline CDR1 is MNHEY and CDR2 is SVGAGI. CDR3 DNA sequence: TGTGCCAGCAGCCGAGGGGAAGCGGGATGGGAGCAGTTCTTC. This sequence encodes CASSRGEAGWEQFF.

The chain combines TRBV19 with TRBJ2-7, with 9 bases identical to TRBD1. The junction had 11 bases not matched to a gene; V was cut back by 5 bases and J by 6 bases. CDR1 is LNHDA, CDR2 SQIVND, per germline (reference sequence). The CDR3 consists of 15 residues. CDR3 region: CASSYMGQGLFEQYF. The CDR3 DNA reads as TGTGCCAGTAGTTACATGGGACAGGGCTTGTTCGAGCAGTACTTC.

This chain links TRBV10-2 with TRBJ1-2, with a possible D match to TRBD1 (6 bases). Trimming took off 4 bases at V and 0 bases at J, with 12 bases between the two ends. CDR1 is WSHSY and CDR2 is SAAADI in the germline V gene. The CDR3 consists of 15 residues. CDR3 sequence (DNA): TGCGCCAGCAGTGGGCTGACAGGAACTAACTATGGCTACACCTTC. This gives the protein CASSGLTGTNYGYTF.

V usage is TRBV6-1 and J usage is TRBJ1-1; D may be TRBD1 (6 bases). Germline CDR1 and CDR2: MNHNS and SASEGT. V shed 6 bases and J shed 7 bases, with 15 bases lying between them. CDR3 size: 13 residues. The CDR3: CASRETTGYEAFF. CDR3 bases: TGTGCCAGCAGAGAAACGACAGGCTATGAAGCTTTCTTT.

CDR3 region: CSGGESDTIYF. The CDR3, as DNA: TGCAGTGGGGGGGAGTCGGACACCATATATTTT. The chain has TRBV29-1 and TRBJ1-3, with a weak D call TRBD1 (5 bases). Germline assignment: CDR1 SQVTM and CDR2 ANQGSEA. This CDR3 comprises 11 residues. The full variable domain, rest sourced from reference TRBV29-1 and TRBJ1-3, is SAVISQKPSRDICQRGTSLTIQCQVDSQVTMMFWYRQQPGQSLTLIATANQGSEATYESGFVIDKFPISRPNLTFSTLTVSNMSPEDSSIYLCSGGESDTIYFGEGSWLTVV.

In nucleotides, the CDR3 is TGTGCCAGCAGTATGGGACAGGACTACGAGCAGTACTTC. Its translation is CASSMGQDYEQYF. The chain has TRBV7-2 and TRBJ2-7, with TRBD1 matching 8 bases. Germline V lookup: CDR1 SGHTA, CDR2 FQGNSA. Trimming took 6 bases from V and 3 from J; bases not matched to a gene: 4. This CDR3 is built from 13 residues.

This clone was observed a handful of times. J is TRBJ1-1 and V is TRBV11-3; D may be TRBD1 (6 bases). Trimming pared 5 bases from V and 3 bases from J, leaving 13 bases between. Germline-derived CDR1 and CDR2 are SGHNT and YENEEA. The CDR3 contains 14 residues. CDR3 bases: TGTGCCAGCAGCGAAACCGGGACATACACTGAAGCTTTCTTT. The encoded protein is CASSETGTYTEAFF.

This clone occurred once. The chain uses TRBV11-2 and TRBJ1-2; the D gene is possibly TRBD1 (5 bases). Trimming left V 1 base short and J 3 bases short, with 12 bases between. Germline V lookup: CDR1 SGHAT, CDR2 FQNNGV. The CDR3 spans 15 residues. The CDR3 DNA reads TGTGCCAGCAGCTTAGGCTTCGGGGGGGACTATGGCTACACCTTC. It specifies CASSLGFGGDYGYTF.

This clone was seen only a few times. The V and J genes are TRBV28 and TRBJ1-2; D is possibly TRBD1 (6 bases). Trimming left V 7 bases short and J 6 bases short, with 15 bases between. CDR3 size: 13 residues. Germline V CDR1 and CDR2: MDHEN, SYDVKM. Written as DNA, the CDR3 is TGTGCCAGCATCTACACCAGGGGAAATGGCTACACCTTC. It codes for CASIYTRGNGYTF.

J is TRBJ1-2 and V is TRBV7-9; D is undetermined. Trimming removed 1 base at V and 6 bases at J, with 12 bases between. The CDR3 length is 14 residues. Germline CDR1 SEHNR, CDR2 FQNEAQ (reference sequence). The CDR3 here is CASSLVGFGDGYTF. For the CDR3, the DNA is TGTGCCAGCAGCTTAGTGGGGTTCGGGGATGGCTACACCTTC. Based on the CDR3 plus reference TRBV7-9 and TRBJ1-2, the full variable domain is DTGVSQNPRHKITKRGQNVTFRCDPISEHNRLYWYRQTLGQGPEFLTYFQNEAQLEKSRLLSDRFSAERPKGSFSTLEIQRTEQGDSAMYLCASSLVGFGDGYTFGSGTRLTVV.

The genes are TRBV10-2 and TRBJ1-2; 12 nucleotides align to TRBD1. Germline V gives CDR1 WSHSY, CDR2 SAAADI. CDR3 length: 14 residues. J lost 6 bases, V lost 3 bases, and 2 bases had no gene match. The DNA for the CDR3 is TGCGCCAGCAGTGATGGGACAGGGGGCCATGGCTACACCTTC. Its protein is CASSDGTGGHGYTF.

The V call is TRBV6-1, the J call TRBJ2-5, with 8 bases identical to TRBD2. CDR1 is MNHNS and CDR2 is SASEGT in the germline V gene. Germline trimming cut 6 bases from V and 4 bases from J; bases unmatched to any gene: 1. The CDR3 loop spans 12 amino acids. The CDR3 loop is CASSGRGETQYF. The CDR3 nucleotides read TGTGCCAGCAGCGGGAGGGGAGAGACCCAGTACTTC.

The V call is TRBV2, the J call TRBJ1-2; 10 nucleotides match TRBD1. CDR1 is SNHLY, CDR2 FYNNEI, per germline. Trimming at V came to 3 bases and at J to 3 bases, leaving 4 bases not matched to a gene. The CDR3 extends over 15 amino acids. The chain's CDR3 is CASSEGTGVDYGYTF. The CDR3 DNA is TGTGCCAGCAGTGAGGGGACAGGGGTAGACTATGGCTACACCTTC.

J is TRBJ1-2 and V is TRBV5-1; D is possibly TRBD1 (6 bases). The germline V and J ends were trimmed by 4 bases and 3 bases, with 13 bases remaining between them. Germline assignment: CDR1 SGHRS and CDR2 YFSETQ. The CDR3 spans 14 residues. CDR3 sequence: CASSQNRADYGYTF. The CDR3 DNA is TGCGCCAGCAGCCAAAACAGGGCTGACTATGGCTACACCTTC.

V and J are TRBV29-1 and TRBJ1-5, with 10 bases matching TRBD1. Trimming cost V 4 bases and J 4 bases; bases outside gene matches: 7. The germline V gene has CDR1 SQVTM and CDR2 ANQGSEA. The CDR3 runs 15 residues. CDR3: CSVVIGTGVNQPQHF. In DNA, the CDR3 is TGCAGCGTTGTAATAGGGACAGGGGTAAATCAGCCCCAGCATTTT. The variable domain in full, with the rest retrieved from reference TRBV29-1 and TRBJ1-5, is SAVISQKPSRDICQRGTSLTIQCQVDSQVTMMFWYRQQPGQSLTLIATANQGSEATYESGFVIDKFPISRPNLTFSTLTVSNMSPEDSSIYLCSVVIGTGVNQPQHFGDGTRLSIL.

The chain couples TRBV15 to TRBJ2-2; D unresolved. Trimming removed 1 base at V and 4 bases at J, with 10 bases between. This CDR3 is 15 amino acids long. Germline CDR1 reads LNHNV; CDR2 reads YYDKDF (reference sequence). CDR3 coding DNA: TGTGCCACCAGCAGAGCCCGCCGACTCACCGGGGAGCTGTTTTTT. This translates into CATSRARRLTGELFF. The variable domain in full, with the rest retrieved from reference TRBV15 and TRBJ2-2, is DAMVIQNPRYQVTQFGKPVTLSCSQTLNHNVMYWYQQKSSQAPKLLFHYYDKDFNNEADTPDNFQSRRPNTSFCFLDIRSPGLGDTAMYLCATSRARRLTGELFFGEGSRLTVL.

V and J are TRBV27 and TRBJ1-1; D is uncertain. Germline V gives CDR1 MNHEY, CDR2 SMNVEV (reference sequence). CDR3 length: 13 amino acids. Trimming took off 8 bases at V and 5 bases at J, with 15 bases between the two ends. This CDR3 reads CASATTQVTEAFF. The DNA of the CDR3 is TGTGCCAGCGCCACAACCCAGGTTACTGAAGCTTTCTTT.

The V and J genes are TRBV12-5 and TRBJ1-2; D gene ambiguous. This CDR3 region has 15 residues. Germline CDR1 LGHNT, CDR2 FRNRAP. V lost 4 bases and J 1 base, leaving 13 bases between the germline ends. The CDR3 sequence is CASGSLPGDNYGYTF. The CDR3 nucleotides are TGTGCTAGTGGTTCGTTACCGGGAGATAACTATGGCTACACCTTC.

This clone was detected once. This rearrangement joins TRBV15 to TRBJ1-1; maybe TRBD1 (5 bases). Germline V gene data show CDR1 as LNHNV and CDR2 as YYDKDF (reference sequence). Trimming shortened V by 5 bases and J by 3 bases, and 16 bases separated the two germline ends. This CDR3 has 15 amino acids. CDR3 sequence reads: CATSGTGPHDTEAFF. The CDR3 DNA is TGTGCCACCAGCGGTACAGGCCCGCACGACACTGAAGCTTTCTTT.

The genes are TRBV29-1 and TRBJ2-7; no reliable D call. Deletions cut 2 bases from V and 4 bases from J, with 9 bases between. Per the germline V gene, CDR1 is SQVTM and CDR2 is ANQGSEA. The CDR3 has 12 amino acids. The CDR3 sequence is CSVEFETYEQYF. The CDR3 nucleotides read TGCAGCGTTGAATTTGAGACTTACGAGCAGTACTTC.

The rearrangement joins TRBV5-1 to TRBJ2-1; D is ambiguous. This CDR3 spans 17 amino acids. CDR1 SGHRS and CDR2 YFSETQ come from the germline V gene. V was clipped by 2 bases and J by 0 bases, with 15 bases between them. The CDR3 region has the DNA TGCGCCAGCAGCTTACAACAGCTTACCCTCTCCTACAATGAGCAGTTCTTC. Protein product: CASSLQQLTLSYNEQFF.

The chain uses TRBV18 and TRBJ2-7; D is perhaps TRBD1 (6 bases). The CDR3 length is 13 residues. V was pared by 0 bases and J by 6 bases, with 9 bases between. CDR1 and CDR2 (germline): KGHSH, LQKENI. The CDR3 DNA reads as TGTGCCAGCTCACCACCGGGGGCATCCGAGCAGTACTTC. Its translation is CASSPPGASEQYF.

This clone was counted between two and nine times. The chain uses TRBV25-1 and TRBJ1-5, with a possible D match to TRBD1 (5 bases). Germline assignment: CDR1 MGHDK and CDR2 SYGVNS. V dropped 3 bases and J dropped 9 bases, with 9 bases sitting between them. This CDR3 comprises 12 residues. CDR3 nucleotides: TGTGCCAGCAGTGAGGGGCGAATGCCCCAGCATTTT. This codes for CASSEGRMPQHF.

This chain connects TRBV2 to TRBJ1-4, with 7 nucleotides matching TRBD1. J was trimmed by 2 bases and V by 4 bases; bases with no gene match: 4. Germline V gene sequence: CDR1 SNHLY, CDR2 FYNNEI. The CDR3 contains 15 residues. CDR3 sequence: CASSGQGATNEKLFF. DNA of the CDR3: TGTGCCAGCAGTGGACAGGGAGCGACTAATGAAAAACTGTTTTTT.

The genes are TRBV28 and TRBJ1-2; tentative D call: TRBD1 (5 bases). Trimming removed 11 bases from V and 2 bases from J, with 12 bases in between. This CDR3 contains 12 residues. Germline CDR1 is MDHEN and CDR2 is SYDVKM. The CDR3 loop is CAANRRNYGYTF. The CDR3, as DNA: TGTGCCGCAAACAGGCGGAACTATGGCTACACCTTC.

J is TRBJ1-2 and V is TRBV29-1; 7 positions agree with TRBD1. The germline V gene has CDR1 SQVTM and CDR2 ANQGSEA. V lost 5 bases and J lost 3; bases outside the gene matches: 6. The CDR3 has 13 residues. CDR3 residues: CSVIPDRDYGYTF. For the CDR3, the DNA is TGCAGCGTTATTCCCGACAGGGACTATGGCTACACCTTC. The entire variable domain, with the rest obtained from reference TRBV29-1 and TRBJ1-2, is as follows: SAVISQKPSRDICQRGTSLTIQCQVDSQVTMMFWYRQQPGQSLTLIATANQGSEATYESGFVIDKFPISRPNLTFSTLTVSNMSPEDSSIYLCSVIPDRDYGYTFGSGTRLTVV.